Below, 27 T cell receptor beta chains from the same sample are listed, as sequenced in a study of blood T cell repertoires in COVID-19. The protocol was immunoSEQ multiplex PCR, while the TCRdb copy is restricted to in-frame clones and leaves out a portion. In the table there are some 240,000 clones, approximately 89% of which are singletons. Sequencing was performed on peripheral blood. The receptors stem from a woman aged 70-85 years with COVID-19, enrolled during active disease.

The gene calls are TRBV5-1 and TRBJ2-7, with TRBD2 identical over 12 bases. V was pared by 3 bases and J by 3 bases, with 4 bases of the junction left unmatched. The CDR3 contains 15 residues. The germline V gene encodes CDR1 SGHRS and CDR2 YFSETQ. CDR3 coding DNA: TGCGCCAGCAGCTGGGCTAGCGGGAGGGGCTACGAGCAGTACTTC. Amino acid sequence: CASSWASGRGYEQYF.

This clone was seen only once. This rearrangement joins TRBV23-1 to TRBJ1-2; D gene uncertain. TRBV23-1 is an ORF for which the function is uncertain. The CDR3 contains 12 residues. V was shortened by 0 bases and J by 6 bases, with 5 bases between the two germline ends. The CDR3 reads CASSQSRDGYTF. Written as DNA, the CDR3 is TGCGCCAGCAGTCAATCGAGGGATGGCTACACCTTC.

V is TRBV30 and J is TRBJ2-3, with 10 positions matching TRBD2. CDR3 length: 14 residues. With V trimmed by 4 bases and J by 1 base, 2 bases remained unmatched. CDR1 is GTSNPN and CDR2 is SVGIG in the germline V gene (reference sequence). This chain's CDR3 is CAWTLAGGTDTQYF. The CDR3 DNA reads TGTGCCTGGACCCTAGCGGGGGGCACAGATACGCAGTATTTT.

The chain recombines TRBV2 with TRBJ1-2; tentatively, D is TRBD1 (5 bases). Germline CDR1 reads SNHLY; CDR2 reads FYNNEI. The ends were cut back, 2 bases at V and 4 bases at J, with 11 bases in the middle. The CDR3 covers 14 residues. CDR3 region: CASSEQGGPYGYTF. Written as DNA, the CDR3 is TGTGCCAGCAGTGAACAGGGAGGGCCCTATGGCTACACCTTC.

The chain uses TRBV7-9 and TRBJ1-2, with D perhaps TRBD1 (5 bases). Germline-derived CDR1 and CDR2 are SEHNR and FQNEAQ (reference sequence). The CDR3 spans 13 residues. With 3 bases removed from V and 4 bases from J, the gap between germline ends came to 9 bases. CDR3 loop: CASSFGGGYGYTF. The CDR3 bases are TGTGCCAGCAGCTTCGGGGGTGGCTATGGCTACACCTTC. Supplemented by reference TRBV7-9 and TRBJ1-2, the full variable domain reads DTGVSQNPRHKITKRGQNVTFRCDPISEHNRLYWYRQTLGQGPEFLTYFQNEAQLEKSRLLSDRFSAERPKGSFSTLEIQRTEQGDSAMYLCASSFGGGYGYTFGSGTRLTVV.

The rearrangement uses TRBV30 and TRBJ2-1, with TRBD2 matching 9 bases. Losses at the gene ends were 3 bases for V and 8 bases for J; bases not matched to a gene: 2. Germline CDR1 reads GTSNPN; CDR2 reads SVGIG (reference sequence). The CDR3 is made up of 12 amino acids. The CDR3 coding sequence is TGTGCCTGGAGGCGGGGGGGCGATGAGCAGTTCTTC. It yields the protein CAWRRGGDEQFF.

V is TRBV6-5 and J is TRBJ2-1, with D unclear. V dropped 5 bases and J dropped 6 bases, with 11 bases sitting between them. This CDR3 has 13 amino acids. Germline loops: CDR1 MNHEY, CDR2 SVGAGI. In nucleotides, the CDR3 is TGTGCCAGCAGTCGTACTACCGGCAATGAGCAGTTCTTC. This sequence encodes CASSRTTGNEQFF.

The chain recombines TRBV6-1 with TRBJ2-1; TRBD2 matches at 8 bases. The CDR3 consists of 15 residues. Germline CDR1 MNHNS, CDR2 SASEGT. The V gene end was trimmed by 0 bases and the J gene end by 7 bases; junction bases not matched to a gene: 5. CDR3 DNA: TGTGCCAGCAGTGAAGCGAGCGGGAGTCGTAATGAGCAGTTCTTC. This gives the protein CASSEASGSRNEQFF.

The rearrangement uses TRBV10-3 and TRBJ1-1; the match to TRBD1 covers 7 bases. This CDR3 spans 14 amino acids. V was pared by 10 bases and J by 1 base, with 9 bases of the junction left unmatched. Germline CDR1 and CDR2: ENHRY and SYGVKD. CDR3 nucleotide sequence: TGTGCCACCCTCGGACAGGCGACGAACACTGAAGCTTTCTTT. Protein sequence: CATLGQATNTEAFF.

The genes are TRBV4-3 and TRBJ1-1, with D possibly TRBD1 on 6 matching bases. The CDR3 runs 12 residues. Trimming cost V 3 bases and J 9 bases, with 11 bases left between them. In germline, CDR1 is LGHNA, CDR2 YSLEER. Here the CDR3 DNA reads TGCGCCAGCAGCCACTTACAGGGCCAAGCTTTCTTT. It encodes CASSHLQGQAFF.

V and J are TRBV6-1 and TRBJ1-5, with D possibly being TRBD1 (5 bases). Germline CDR1 is MNHNS and CDR2 is SASEGT. V was pared by 2 bases and J by 7 bases, with 18 bases between. The CDR3 covers 16 residues. This chain's CDR3 is CASSEFGAGYDQPQHF. The CDR3 DNA follows: TGTGCCAGCAGTGAATTTGGTGCAGGGTATGACCAGCCCCAGCATTTT.

V gene TRBV19 combines with J gene TRBJ2-2; D is uncertain. V lost 2 bases, J lost 8 bases, and 3 bases lay in between. CDR3 length: 11 residues. Germline loops: CDR1 LNHDA, CDR2 SQIVND (reference sequence). This chain's CDR3 is CASSITGELFF. The CDR3 nucleotides read TGTGCCAGTAGTATAACTGGGGAGCTGTTTTTT.

The rearrangement links TRBV5-6 to TRBJ1-6, with D unresolved. CDR3 length: 14 residues. Trimming pared 0 bases from V and 6 bases from J, leaving 7 bases between. Germline V gene sequence: CDR1 SGHDT, CDR2 YYEEEE. CDR3 protein: CASSLVQPNSPLHF. CDR3 nucleotide sequence: TGTGCCAGCAGCTTGGTACAGCCTAATTCACCCCTCCACTTT.

J is TRBJ1-2 and V is TRBV6-5; D is unresolved. The germline V gene has CDR1 MNHEY and CDR2 SVGAGI. The CDR3 totals 14 residues. V lost 0 bases, J lost 7 bases, and 12 bases lay in between. CDR3 coding DNA: TGTGCCAGCAGTTACTCGACTCCCACCGGTGGCTACACCTTC. It codes for CASSYSTPTGGYTF.

The rearrangement uses TRBV30 and TRBJ2-2, with 14 bases identical to TRBD2. This CDR3 spans 18 amino acids. CDR1 GTSNPN and CDR2 SVGIG come from the germline V gene (reference sequence). With 0 bases clipped from V and 4 bases from J, the junction kept 7 bases outside the gene matches. The CDR3 nucleotides read TGTGCCTGGAGTGTACGGGGACTAGCGGGAGTTGGCACCGGGGAGCTGTTTTTT. It translates to CAWSVRGLAGVGTGELFF.

This rearrangement joins TRBV7-2 to TRBJ2-3, with 7 nucleotides matching TRBD2. In germline, CDR1 is SGHTA, CDR2 FQGNSA. The J segment lost 3 bases and the V segment lost 5 bases, leaving 5 bases of the junction unmatched. CDR3 length: 14 residues. The chain's CDR3 is CASSPGLRTDTQYF. The CDR3 DNA follows: TGTGCCAGCAGCCCGGGACTACGAACAGATACGCAGTATTTT.

On this clone itself: An end of the junction differs from the germline gene, which may be a read error. The gene calls are TRBV11-2 and TRBJ2-5, with 8 bases aligning to TRBD1. CDR1 is SGHAT, CDR2 FQNNGV, per germline. CDR3 length: 16 residues. The DNA of the CDR3 is TGTGCCAGCAGCTCCAGATCCGGGACAGGCCAAGCGACCCAGTACTTC. Translation: CASSSRSGTGQATQYF.

The V and J genes are TRBV15 and TRBJ2-1, with TRBD2 matching over 7 bases. CDR3 length: 15 amino acids. The V gene end was trimmed by 0 bases and the J gene end by 6 bases; junction bases not matched to a gene: 5. CDR1 is LNHNV, CDR2 YYDKDF, per germline (reference sequence). The CDR3, as DNA: TGTGCCACCAGCAGAGATCTTCGGACTAGCAATGAGCAGTTCTTC. Encoded protein: CATSRDLRTSNEQFF.

This chain connects TRBV6-1 to TRBJ2-7; 9 nucleotides align to TRBD1. CDR1 and CDR2 (germline): MNHNS, SASEGT. J gave up 2 bases and V 1 base, and 9 bases lay outside the gene matches. The CDR3 extends over 17 amino acids. Here the CDR3 DNA reads TGTGCCAGCAGTGAAGGGACAGGGGATTCATTACCCTACGAGCAGTACTTC. Translation gives CASSEGTGDSLPYEQYF.

The chain has TRBV7-9 and TRBJ2-7, with D possibly being TRBD1 (5 bases). With 1 base removed from V and 1 base from J, the gap between germline ends came to 11 bases. Germline CDR1 SEHNR, CDR2 FQNEAQ (reference sequence). The CDR3 sequence is 15 residues long. The CDR3 nucleotides read TGTGCCAGCAGCTTAGACGGCCAGGGTTCCTACGAGCAGTACTTC. This translates into CASSLDGQGSYEQYF. The variable domain in full, completed from reference TRBV7-9 and TRBJ2-7, reads DTGVSQNPRHKITKRGQNVTFRCDPISEHNRLYWYRQTLGQGPEFLTYFQNEAQLEKSRLLSDRFSAERPKGSFSTLEIQRTEQGDSAMYLCASSLDGQGSYEQYFGPGTRLTVT.

The genes are TRBV6-5 and TRBJ2-1; D may be TRBD1 (6 bases). Per germline, CDR1 MNHEY and CDR2 SVGAGI. This CDR3 spans 16 amino acids. V shed 2 bases and J shed 1 base, with 12 bases lying between them. The DNA for the CDR3 is TGTGCCAGCAGTTACCAGGGGCGTAAGTCCTACAATGAGCAGTTCTTC. It translates to CASSYQGRKSYNEQFF.

The chain recombines TRBV19 with TRBJ2-1; TRBD2 matches 9 bases. The J segment lost 9 bases and the V segment lost 6 bases, leaving 18 bases of the junction unmatched. The CDR3 runs 17 residues. CDR1 LNHDA and CDR2 SQIVND come from the germline V gene (reference sequence). This CDR3 reads CASRRAVNSGSLSEQFF. The CDR3 nucleotides read TGTGCCAGTAGGAGGGCCGTCAATAGCGGGAGTTTGAGTGAGCAGTTCTTC.

This rearrangement joins TRBV28 to TRBJ2-7; 11 positions match TRBD2. This CDR3 region has 15 residues. Germline loops: CDR1 MDHEN, CDR2 SYDVKM. V trimming: 5 bases; J trimming: 7 bases; junction bases outside the gene matches: 10. CDR3 amino acids: CASSPMGLAAREQYF. In DNA form, the CDR3 reads TGTGCCAGCAGTCCGATGGGACTAGCGGCGAGGGAGCAGTACTTC. The entire variable domain, with the rest obtained from reference TRBV28 and TRBJ2-7, is as follows: DVKVTQSSRYLVKRTGEKVFLECVQDMDHENMFWYRQDPGLGLRLIYFSYDVKMKEKGDIPEGYSVSREKKERFSLILESASTNQTSMYLCASSPMGLAAREQYFGPGTRLTVT.

The V call is TRBV19, the J call TRBJ1-2, with D unclear. Germline CDR1 is LNHDA and CDR2 is SQIVND (reference sequence). The CDR3 covers 16 residues. The V and J ends lost 4 bases and 2 bases respectively, with 17 bases between them. CDR3 amino acids: CASSTSITGANYGYTF. DNA for the CDR3: TGTGCCAGTAGTACTTCCATCACGGGTGCAAACTATGGCTACACCTTC. The complete variable domain, with remaining parts taken from reference TRBV19 and TRBJ1-2, reads DGGITQSPKYLFRKEGQNVTLSCEQNLNHDAMYWYRQDPGQGLRLIYYSQIVNDFQKGDIAEGYSVSREKKESFPLTVTSAQKNPTAFYLCASSTSITGANYGYTFGSGTRLTVV.

The chain links TRBV7-2 to TRBJ2-6; no clear D gene. V lost 1 base and J 4 bases, leaving 8 bases between the germline ends. The CDR3 is made up of 15 amino acids. Germline CDR1 reads SGHTA; CDR2 reads FQGNSA. The DNA of the CDR3 is TGTGCCAGCAGCTTAGACACAGCCGGGGCCAACGTCCTGACTTTC. The encoded protein is CASSLDTAGANVLTF.

The chain employs TRBV4-2 and TRBJ1-2; 7 bases fit TRBD1. Germline assignment: CDR1 LGHNA and CDR2 YNFKEQ. The CDR3 length is 15 residues. V was pared by 1 base and J by 4 bases, with 6 bases of the junction left unmatched. CDR3 sequence reads: CASSQAQGPSYGYTF. In DNA form, the CDR3 reads TGTGCCAGCAGCCAAGCACAGGGGCCTTCCTATGGCTACACCTTC.

The genes are TRBV19 and TRBJ1-4; D ambiguous. CDR3 length equals 14 residues. Germline-derived CDR1 and CDR2 are LNHDA and SQIVND (reference sequence). V lost 5 bases, J lost 2 bases, and 9 bases lay in between. For the CDR3, the DNA is TGTGCCAGTAGTTCCCACTCGACTAATGAAAAACTGTTTTTT. Translation: CASSSHSTNEKLFF.